The 2 T cell receptor beta chains given below trace back to one sample, sequenced in a study of blood T cells in healthy people across ages. Primers used in a second PCR of roughly 6 to 11 cycles were a sample-barcoded 5' primer and a J-beta primer mix. TCRdb reprocessed the 5' RACE reads via MiXCR and lists one record per CDR3 protein. The data contain about 1.5 million distinct CDR3 sequences, 35% to 45% of them singletons. The sample consisted of blood. These receptors all come from a young woman in good health.

The V call is TRBV6-6, the J call TRBJ2-5; weak D call: TRBD1 (5 bases). The J call may be incorrect, as the DNA end agrees better with TRBJ2-7. The germline CDR1 and CDR2 sequences are MNHNY and SVGAGI (reference sequence). There are 14 residues in the CDR3. CDR3 in DNA: TGTGCCAGCAGTTACGCTGCCAGGGCCTACGAGCAGTACTTC. Amino acids: CASSYAARAYEQYF.

This chain joins TRBV6-4 and TRBJ1-4; D gene ambiguous. The length of the CDR3 is 14 residues. V lost 0 bases, J lost 15 bases, and 17 bases lay in between. The V gene's germline CDR1 is MRHNA and CDR2 SNTAGT. The CDR3 DNA sequence: TGTGCCAGCAGTGACTCGATAGAAGGGCCAAGCGTGTTTTTT. Translation gives CASSDSIEGPSVFF.